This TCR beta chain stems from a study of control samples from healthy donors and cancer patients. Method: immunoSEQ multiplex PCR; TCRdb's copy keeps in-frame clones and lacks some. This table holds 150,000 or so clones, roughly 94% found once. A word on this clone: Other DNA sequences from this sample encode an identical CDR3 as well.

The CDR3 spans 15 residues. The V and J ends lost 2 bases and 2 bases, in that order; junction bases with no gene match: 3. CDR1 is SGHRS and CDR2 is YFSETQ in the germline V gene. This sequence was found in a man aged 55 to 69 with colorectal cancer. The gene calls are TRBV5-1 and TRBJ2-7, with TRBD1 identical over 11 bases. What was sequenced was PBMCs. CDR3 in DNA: TGCGCCAGCAGCTTTGGGACAGGGGGGACCTACGAGCAGTACTTC. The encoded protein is CASSFGTGGTYEQYF.